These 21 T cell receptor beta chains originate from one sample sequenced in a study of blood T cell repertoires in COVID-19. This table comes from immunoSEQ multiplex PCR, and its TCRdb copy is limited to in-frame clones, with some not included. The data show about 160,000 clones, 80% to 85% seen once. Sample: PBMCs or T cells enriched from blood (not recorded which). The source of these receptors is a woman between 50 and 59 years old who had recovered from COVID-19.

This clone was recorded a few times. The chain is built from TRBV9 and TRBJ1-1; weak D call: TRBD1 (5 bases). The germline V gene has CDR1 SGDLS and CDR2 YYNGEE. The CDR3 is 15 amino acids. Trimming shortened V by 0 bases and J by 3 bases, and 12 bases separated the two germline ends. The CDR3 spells CASSVVGEGYTEAFF. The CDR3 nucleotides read TGTGCCAGCAGCGTAGTAGGGGAAGGGTACACTGAAGCTTTCTTT.

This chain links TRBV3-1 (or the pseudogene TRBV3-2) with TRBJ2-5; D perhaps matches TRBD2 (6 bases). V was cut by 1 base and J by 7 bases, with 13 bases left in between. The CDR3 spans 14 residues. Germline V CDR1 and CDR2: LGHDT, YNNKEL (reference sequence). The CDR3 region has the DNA TGTGCCAGCAGCCAAGGTCGGGAGAGGGCGACCCAGTACTTC. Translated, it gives CASSQGRERATQYF.

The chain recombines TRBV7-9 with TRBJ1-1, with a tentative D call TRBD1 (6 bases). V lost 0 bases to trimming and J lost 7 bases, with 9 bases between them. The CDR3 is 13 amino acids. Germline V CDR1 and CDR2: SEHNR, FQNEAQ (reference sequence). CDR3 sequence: CASSLARGLEAFF. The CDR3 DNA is TGTGCCAGCAGCTTAGCGCGGGGGCTTGAAGCTTTCTTT.

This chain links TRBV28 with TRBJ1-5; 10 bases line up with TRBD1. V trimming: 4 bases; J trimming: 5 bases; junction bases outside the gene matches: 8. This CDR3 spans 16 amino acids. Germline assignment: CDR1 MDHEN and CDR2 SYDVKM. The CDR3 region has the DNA TGTGCCAGCAGTTCCGACAGGGGGCGCGTTTATCAGCCCCAGCATTTT. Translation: CASSSDRGRVYQPQHF.

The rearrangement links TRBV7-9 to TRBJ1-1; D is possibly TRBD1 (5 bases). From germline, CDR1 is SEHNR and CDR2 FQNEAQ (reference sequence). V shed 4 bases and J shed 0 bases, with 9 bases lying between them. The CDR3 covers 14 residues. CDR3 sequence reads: CASSYQQVNTEAFF. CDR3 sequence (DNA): TGTGCCAGCAGCTATCAACAGGTGAACACTGAAGCTTTCTTT.

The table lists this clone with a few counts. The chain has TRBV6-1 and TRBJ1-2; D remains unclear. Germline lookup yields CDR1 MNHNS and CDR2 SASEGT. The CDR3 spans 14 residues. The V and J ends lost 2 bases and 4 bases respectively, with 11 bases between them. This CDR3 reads CASSELSQTYGYTF. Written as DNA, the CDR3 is TGTGCCAGCAGTGAATTGTCACAGACCTATGGCTACACCTTC.

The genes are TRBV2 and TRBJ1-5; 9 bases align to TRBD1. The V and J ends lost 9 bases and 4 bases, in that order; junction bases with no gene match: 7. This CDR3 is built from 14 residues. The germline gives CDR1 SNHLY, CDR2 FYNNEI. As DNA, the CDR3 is TGTGCCAGTACAGGGGGCGTAGGTAATCAGCCCCAGCATTTT. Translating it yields CASTGGVGNQPQHF.

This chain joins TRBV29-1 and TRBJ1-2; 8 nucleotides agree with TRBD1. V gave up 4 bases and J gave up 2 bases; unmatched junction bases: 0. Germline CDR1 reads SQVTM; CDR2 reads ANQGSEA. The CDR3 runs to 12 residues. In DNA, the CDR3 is TGCAGCGTTGGACAGGGGAACTATGGCTACACCTTC. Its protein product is CSVGQGNYGYTF.

The CDR3: CASSLLRAGTGELFF. CDR3 nucleotides: TGTGCCAGCAGCTTATTGCGGGCAGGCACCGGGGAGCTGTTTTTT. The chain joins TRBV7-2 to TRBJ2-2, with D maybe TRBD2 (5 bases). Trimming stripped 2 bases from V and 4 bases from J, with 11 bases between. There are 15 residues in the CDR3. The germline V gene encodes CDR1 SGHTA and CDR2 FQGNSA. The full variable domain, rest sourced from reference TRBV7-2 and TRBJ2-2, is GAGVSQSPSNKVTEKGKDVELRCDPISGHTALYWYRQSLGQGLEFLIYFQGNSAPDKSGLPSDRFSAERTGGSVSTLTIQRTQQEDSAVYLCASSLLRAGTGELFFGEGSRLTVL.

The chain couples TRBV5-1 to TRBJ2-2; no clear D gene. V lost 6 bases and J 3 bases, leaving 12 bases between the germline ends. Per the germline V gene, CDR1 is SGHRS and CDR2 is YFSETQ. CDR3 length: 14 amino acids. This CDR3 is CASTRRTDTGELFF. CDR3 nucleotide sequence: TGCGCCAGCACTCGTAGAACTGACACCGGGGAGCTGTTTTTT. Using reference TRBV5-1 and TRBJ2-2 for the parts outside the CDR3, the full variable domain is KAGVTQTPRYLIKTRGQQVTLSCSPISGHRSVSWYQQTPGQGLQFLFEYFSETQRNKGNFPGRFSGRQFSNSRSEMNVSTLELGDSALYLCASTRRTDTGELFFGEGSRLTVL.

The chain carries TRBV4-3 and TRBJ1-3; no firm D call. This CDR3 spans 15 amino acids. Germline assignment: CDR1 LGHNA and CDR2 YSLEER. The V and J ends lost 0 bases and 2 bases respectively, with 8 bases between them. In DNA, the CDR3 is TGCGCCAGCAGCCAAGACCGAGGTACTGGAAACACCATATATTTT. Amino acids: CASSQDRGTGNTIYF.

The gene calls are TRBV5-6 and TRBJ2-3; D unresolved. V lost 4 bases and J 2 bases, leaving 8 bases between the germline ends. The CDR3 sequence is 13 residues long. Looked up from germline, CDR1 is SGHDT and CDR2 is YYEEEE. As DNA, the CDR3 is TGTGCCAGCAGCCCCCCCAACACAGATACGCAGTATTTT. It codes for CASSPPNTDTQYF.

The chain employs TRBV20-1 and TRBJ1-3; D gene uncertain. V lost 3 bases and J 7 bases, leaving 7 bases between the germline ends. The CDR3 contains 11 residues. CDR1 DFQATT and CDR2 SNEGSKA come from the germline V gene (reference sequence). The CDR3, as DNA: TGCAGTGCTAGTCCGGGTAACACCATATATTTT. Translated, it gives CSASPGNTIYF.

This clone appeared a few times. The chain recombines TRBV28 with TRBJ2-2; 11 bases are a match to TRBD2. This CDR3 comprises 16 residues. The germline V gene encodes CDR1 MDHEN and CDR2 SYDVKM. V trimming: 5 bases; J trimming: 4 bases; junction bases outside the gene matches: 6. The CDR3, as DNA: TGTGCCAGCAGTAAACTAGCGGGAGTGGGCACCGGGGAGCTGTTTTTT. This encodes CASSKLAGVGTGELFF.

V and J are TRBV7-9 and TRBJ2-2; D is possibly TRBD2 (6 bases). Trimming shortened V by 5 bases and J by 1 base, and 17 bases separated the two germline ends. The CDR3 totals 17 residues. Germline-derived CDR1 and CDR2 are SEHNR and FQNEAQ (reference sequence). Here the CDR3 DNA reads TGTGCCAGCAGCCCGGATAGCTGGCGGGAGAACACCGGGGAGCTGTTTTTT. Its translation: CASSPDSWRENTGELFF.

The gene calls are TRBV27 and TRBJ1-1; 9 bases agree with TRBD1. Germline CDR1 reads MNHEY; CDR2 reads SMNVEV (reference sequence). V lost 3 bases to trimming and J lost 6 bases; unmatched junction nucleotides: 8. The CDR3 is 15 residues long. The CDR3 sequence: CASSFQGTGTAEAFF. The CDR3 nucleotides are TGTGCCAGCAGTTTTCAGGGGACAGGGACCGCTGAAGCTTTCTTT.

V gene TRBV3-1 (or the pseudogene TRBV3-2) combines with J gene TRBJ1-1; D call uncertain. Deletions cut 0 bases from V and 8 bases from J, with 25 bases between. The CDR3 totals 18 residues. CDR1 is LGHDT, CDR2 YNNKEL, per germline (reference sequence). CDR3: CASSQDLESGFVRPEAFF. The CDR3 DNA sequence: TGTGCCAGCAGCCAAGATTTAGAATCGGGGTTCGTTCGGCCCGAAGCTTTCTTT.

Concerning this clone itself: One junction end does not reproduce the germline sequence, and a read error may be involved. The CDR3 is CVSSYSPQGGIYNEQFF. CDR3 DNA: TGTGTCAGCAGTTACTCCCCACAGGGTGGAATTTACAATGAGCAGTTCTTC. The chain employs TRBV6-2 or TRBV6-3 and TRBJ2-1; possibly TRBD1 for D (6 bases). The germline V gene encodes CDR1 MNHEY and CDR2 SVGEGT. CDR3 length: 17 amino acids.

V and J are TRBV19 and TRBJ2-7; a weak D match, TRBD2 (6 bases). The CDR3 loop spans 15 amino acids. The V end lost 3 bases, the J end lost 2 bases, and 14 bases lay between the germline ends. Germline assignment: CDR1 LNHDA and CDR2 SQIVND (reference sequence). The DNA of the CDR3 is TGTGCCAGTAGTATTGTAAATGGCGGGACCTACGAGCAGTACTTC. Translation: CASSIVNGGTYEQYF.

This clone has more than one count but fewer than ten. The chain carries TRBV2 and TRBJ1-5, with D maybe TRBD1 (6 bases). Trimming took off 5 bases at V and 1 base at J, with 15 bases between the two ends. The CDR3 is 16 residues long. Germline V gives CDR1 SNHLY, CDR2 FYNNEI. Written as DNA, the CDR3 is TGTGCCAGCAGTAGGGAACTTACAGGGAGCAATCAGCCCCAGCATTTT. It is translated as CASSRELTGSNQPQHF. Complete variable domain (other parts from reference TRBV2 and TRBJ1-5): EPEVTQTPSHQVTQMGQEVILRCVPISNHLYFYWYRQILGQKVEFLVSFYNNEISEKSEIFDDQFSVERPDGSNFTLKIRSTKLEDSAMYFCASSRELTGSNQPQHFGDGTRLSIL.

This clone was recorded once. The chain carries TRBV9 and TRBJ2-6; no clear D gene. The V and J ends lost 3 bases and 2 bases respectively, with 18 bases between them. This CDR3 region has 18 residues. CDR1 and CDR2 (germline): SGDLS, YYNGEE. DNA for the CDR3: TGTGCCAGCAGCGCTCTAAGAGTCCTGGGCGCTGGGGCCAACGTCCTGACTTTC. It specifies CASSALRVLGAGANVLTF.